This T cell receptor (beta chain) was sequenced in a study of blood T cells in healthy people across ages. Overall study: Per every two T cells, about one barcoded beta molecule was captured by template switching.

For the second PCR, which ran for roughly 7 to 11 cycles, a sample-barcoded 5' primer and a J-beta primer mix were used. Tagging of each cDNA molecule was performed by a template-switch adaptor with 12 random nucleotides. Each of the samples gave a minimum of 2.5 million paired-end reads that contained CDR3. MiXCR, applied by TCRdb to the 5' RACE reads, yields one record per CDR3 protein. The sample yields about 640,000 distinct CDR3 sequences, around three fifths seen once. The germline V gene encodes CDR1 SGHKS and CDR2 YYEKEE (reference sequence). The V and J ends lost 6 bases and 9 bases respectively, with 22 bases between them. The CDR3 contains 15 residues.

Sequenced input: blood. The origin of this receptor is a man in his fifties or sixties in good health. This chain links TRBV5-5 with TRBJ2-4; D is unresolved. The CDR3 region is CASTEMDPQGRIQYF. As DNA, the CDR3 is TGTGCCAGCACCGAGATGGACCCACAAGGGCGCATTCAGTACTTC.